This T cell receptor beta chain was captured by sequencing in a study of blood T cell repertoires in COVID-19. Study as a whole: Whether acute or convalescent, the COVID-19 samples came from the United States, Italy and Spain.

Only in-frame clones appear in the TCRdb table, and some are missing; sequencing was by immunoSEQ multiplex PCR. The table includes roughly 150,000 clones, 70% to 90% detected once. CDR3 length equals 19 residues. Between the trimmed V and J ends, which lost 2 bases and 0 bases, there was a span of 21 bases. Germline CDR1 is SGHDN and CDR2 is FVKESK. The chain combines TRBV14 with TRBJ2-3; a possible D gene is TRBD1 (6 bases). The specimen was peripheral blood. This sequence was found in a man between 50 and 59 years old who had recovered from COVID-19. CDR3: CASSQFYGQSSASTDTQYF. In nucleotides, the CDR3 is TGTGCCAGCAGCCAATTCTATGGACAGTCATCAGCTAGCACAGATACGCAGTATTTT. Full variable domain (rest looked up from reference TRBV14 and TRBJ2-3): EAGVTQFPSHSVIEKGQTVTLRCDPISGHDNLYWYRRVMGKEIKFLLHFVKESKQDESGMPNNRFLAERTGGTYSTLKVQPAELEDSGVYFCASSQFYGQSSASTDTQYFGPGTRLTVL.